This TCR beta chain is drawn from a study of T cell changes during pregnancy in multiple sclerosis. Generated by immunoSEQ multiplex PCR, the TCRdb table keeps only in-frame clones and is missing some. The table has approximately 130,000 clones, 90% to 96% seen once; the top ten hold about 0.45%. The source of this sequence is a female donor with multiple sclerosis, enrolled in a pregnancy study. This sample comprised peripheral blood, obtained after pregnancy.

This chain's CDR3 is CASSPKTGHPNTGELFF. CDR3 nucleotides: TGTGCCAGCAGCCCAAAAACGGGACACCCGAACACCGGGGAGCTGTTTTTT. The chain links TRBV7-9 to TRBJ2-2; tentatively, D is TRBD1 (6 bases). The CDR3 contains 17 residues. V was shortened by 5 bases and J by 0 bases, with 16 bases between the two germline ends. From germline, CDR1 is SEHNR and CDR2 FQNEAQ (reference sequence).